Presented here are 7 T cell receptor beta chains from one specimen sequenced in a study of T cell responses to AZD1222 COVID-19 vaccine. Sequencing was performed with immunoSEQ multiplex PCR; in TCRdb, only in-frame clones are kept and a portion is missing. The sample carries fewer than 150,000 clones, roughly 87% recorded once. Material: peripheral blood, obtained 28 days after the second AZD1222 dose. Receptors originate from an adult who received the AZD1222 COVID-19 vaccine.

This chain uses TRBV4-1 with TRBJ1-2, with D unresolved. The length of the CDR3 is 14 residues. Looked up from germline, CDR1 is MGHRA and CDR2 is YSYEKL. V was shortened by 1 base and J by 4 bases, with 10 bases between the two germline ends. The CDR3 DNA is TGCGCCAGCAGCCAAGCCCCGAACTTCTATGGCTACACCTTC. Encoded protein: CASSQAPNFYGYTF.

This CDR3 reads CASSFYYEQYF. The CDR3 DNA sequence: TGTGCCAGCAGCTTCTACTACGAGCAGTACTTC. The V call is TRBV11-2, the J call TRBJ2-7; D ambiguous. Germline V lookup: CDR1 SGHAT, CDR2 FQNNGV. Deletions cut 3 bases from V and 3 bases from J, with 3 bases between. This CDR3 is built from 11 residues.

The rearrangement links TRBV2 to TRBJ1-5; D remains unclear. The CDR3 length is 14 residues. V gave up 1 base and J gave up 1 base, with 5 bases separating them. Germline V gives CDR1 SNHLY, CDR2 FYNNEI. For the CDR3, the DNA is TGTGCCAGCAGTGAAGTGGGCAGCAATCAGCCCCAGCATTTT. Translating it yields CASSEVGSNQPQHF.

This sequence joins TRBV5-6 and TRBJ2-1; the D is unclear. The CDR3 loop spans 16 amino acids. In germline, CDR1 is SGHDT, CDR2 YYEEEE. V lost 4 bases to trimming and J lost 7 bases, with 21 bases between them. CDR3 coding DNA: TGTGCCAGCAGCCCCCCCCAGGTGCCCGGGCCTAATGAGCAGTTCTTC. Protein: CASSPPQVPGPNEQFF.

The chain employs TRBV7-9 and TRBJ2-5; D is possibly TRBD2 (6 bases). The V end was cut by 3 bases, the J end by 5 bases, with 16 bases between. Germline V gene sequence: CDR1 SEHNR, CDR2 FQNEAQ (reference sequence). The CDR3 is 15 amino acids. CDR3 bases: TGTGCCAGCAGCTTGGGACGGGAGAGCCGGGAGACCCAGTACTTC. It encodes CASSLGRESRETQYF.

This clone was seen a few times. The DNA for the CDR3 is TGTGCCAGCAGTTTATATAGCGGGAGCCCCTACAATGAGCAGTTCTTC. It is translated as CASSLYSGSPYNEQFF. The chain carries TRBV27 and TRBJ2-1, with 9 nucleotides matching TRBD2. The CDR3 spans 16 residues. Germline V gene sequence: CDR1 MNHEY, CDR2 SMNVEV (reference sequence). V shed 1 base, J shed 2 bases, and the junction held 3 bases outside the gene matches.

About this clone itself: Different DNA sequences within this sample yield the same CDR3. This chain joins TRBV5-1 and TRBJ1-2; D is uncertain. This CDR3 comprises 13 residues. Trimming removed 0 bases from V and 3 bases from J, with 6 bases in between. Per the germline V gene, CDR1 is SGHRS and CDR2 is YFSETQ. The CDR3, as DNA: TGCGCCAGCAGCTTGGTTGGGGACTATGGCTACACCTTC. Its translation: CASSLVGDYGYTF.